A selection of T cell receptor beta chains follows, all from one sample in a study of shared clonotypes between healthy human individuals. The data were produced by immunoSEQ multiplex PCR, yet TCRdb's version contains in-frame clones alone and is incomplete. The table records approximately 740,000 clones, 74% of them present only once. Sequencing was done on a sample of memory CD4+ T cells sorted from blood. The source of these receptors is a woman aged 25-40 years in good health. Each CDR3 is given with its conserved first and last residue. Fields, in order: D gene, J gene, CDR3 length, V gene, CDR3 protein. D genes are given only for firm matches.

d_gene: .
j_gene: TRBJ2-1
len: 12
v_gene: TRBV6-5
CDR3aa: CASSFQGQMQFF

d_gene: .
j_gene: TRBJ2-7
len: 14
v_gene: TRBV6-5
CDR3aa: CASRKQGLSSEQYF

d_gene: .
j_gene: TRBJ2-1
len: 17
v_gene: TRBV5-3
CDR3aa: CARSPPTDVASVNEQFF

d_gene: .
j_gene: TRBJ1-5
len: 16
v_gene: TRBV7-8
CDR3aa: CASSFGRVLNNQPQHF

d_gene: .
j_gene: TRBJ2-1
len: 14
v_gene: TRBV7-2
CDR3aa: CASSSQQGAVGQFF

d_gene: TRBD1
j_gene: TRBJ1-1
len: 15
v_gene: TRBV15
CDR3aa: CATSRDVWTGDEAFF

d_gene: TRBD2
j_gene: TRBJ2-1
len: 14
v_gene: TRBV19
CDR3aa: CASSPKTSSDEQFF

d_gene: TRBD1
j_gene: TRBJ2-2
len: 15
v_gene: TRBV27
CDR3aa: CASRRDRGTAGELFF

d_gene: TRBD2
j_gene: TRBJ2-7
len: 15
v_gene: TRBV10-3
CDR3aa: CAIRGLAGGPDEQYF

d_gene: .
j_gene: TRBJ2-1
len: 16
v_gene: TRBV28
CDR3aa: CASSLWASSSYNEQFF

d_gene: TRBD2
j_gene: TRBJ2-7
len: 15
v_gene: TRBV9
CDR3aa: CASSPRLAGGSEQYF

d_gene: .
j_gene: TRBJ2-5
len: 14
v_gene: TRBV27
CDR3aa: CASSPWGTRETQYF

d_gene: TRBD1
j_gene: TRBJ1-1
len: 14
v_gene: TRBV9
CDR3aa: CASSAVQGGTEAFF

d_gene: TRBD1
j_gene: TRBJ2-7
len: 13
v_gene: TRBV5-4
CDR3aa: CASSSTWDREQYF

d_gene: .
j_gene: TRBJ1-4
len: 12
v_gene: TRBV28
CDR3aa: CAAGQAWEKLFF

d_gene: .
j_gene: TRBJ2-5
len: 13
v_gene: TRBV19
CDR3aa: CASGGLAGETQYF

d_gene: .
j_gene: TRBJ2-7
len: 15
v_gene: TRBV5-4
CDR3aa: CASSLGGASSYEQYF

d_gene: .
j_gene: TRBJ1-5
len: 15
v_gene: TRBV19
CDR3aa: CASSIAARLGQPQHF

d_gene: .
j_gene: TRBJ1-3
len: 15
v_gene: TRBV6-1
CDR3aa: CASSETVLSGNTIYF

d_gene: .
j_gene: TRBJ2-7
len: 14
v_gene: TRBV4-1
CDR3aa: CASSQPVRSYEQYF

d_gene: TRBD2
j_gene: TRBJ2-7
len: 15
v_gene: TRBV6-1
CDR3aa: CASSGGGAGSTKQYF

d_gene: .
j_gene: TRBJ2-7
len: 14
v_gene: TRBV28
CDR3aa: CASSLSGNSYEQYF